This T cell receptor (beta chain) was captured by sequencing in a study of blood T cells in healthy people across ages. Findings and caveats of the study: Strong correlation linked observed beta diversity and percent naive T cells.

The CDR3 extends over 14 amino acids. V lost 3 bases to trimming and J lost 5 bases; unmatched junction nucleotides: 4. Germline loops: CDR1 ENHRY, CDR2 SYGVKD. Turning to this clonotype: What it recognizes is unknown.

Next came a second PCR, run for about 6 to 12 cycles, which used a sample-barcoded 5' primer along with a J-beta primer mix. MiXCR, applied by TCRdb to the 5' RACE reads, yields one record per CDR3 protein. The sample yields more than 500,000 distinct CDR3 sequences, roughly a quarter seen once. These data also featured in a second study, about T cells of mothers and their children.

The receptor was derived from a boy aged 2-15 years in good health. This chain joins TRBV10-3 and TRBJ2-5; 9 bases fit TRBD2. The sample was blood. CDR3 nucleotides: TGTGCCATCAGTGACCCAGGACTAGCGGAGACCCAGTACTTC. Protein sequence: CAISDPGLAETQYF.